This TCR beta chain was captured by sequencing in a study of T cell responses to AZD1222 COVID-19 vaccine. A remark on this clone: Its antigen is as yet unknown.

Study-level results: Donors were chiefly white British, with a greater number of females, and clonal diversity was perhaps underestimated.

Sequencing was performed with immunoSEQ multiplex PCR; in TCRdb, only in-frame clones are kept and a portion is missing. This sample has about 110,000 clones, with 88% found just once. Trimming stripped 1 base from V and 1 base from J, with 7 bases between. The CDR3 is 14 residues long. Germline V gene sequence: CDR1 SGHVS, CDR2 FQNEAQ. The clonotype originates from an adult in good health. V gene TRBV7-8 combines with J gene TRBJ2-5; perhaps TRBD1 as D (6 bases). This material consisted of peripheral blood, taken on day 0 of MenACWY control vaccination. In DNA, the CDR3 is TGTGCCAGCAGCTTAGTAGGGGGCCAAGAGACCCAGTACTTC. Its protein product is CASSLVGGQETQYF.